The TCR beta chain described here comes from a study of identical twins. Looked up from germline, CDR1 is SEHNR and CDR2 is FQNEAQ (reference sequence). The CDR3 loop spans 15 amino acids. J gave up 3 bases and V 4 bases, and 6 bases lay outside the gene matches. General study results and limits: Compared with unrelated sharing, twin-shared out-of-frame alpha sequences had more low-probability sequences. Cross-sectional statistics underpinned the conclusions; the same donors were not followed.

A template switching step contributed a universal primer site, while unique molecular identifiers were present in the cDNA. One entry per CDR3 protein results from TCRdb running MiXCR on the 5' RACE reads. The sample consists of roughly 240,000 distinct CDR3 sequences, 6% to 8% of them appearing once. This clonotype was observed a few times. No antigen is known for it. A further study also used this sample, focusing on yellow fever vaccine responses in identical twins.

This TCR came from a woman younger than 35 in good health. The V and J genes are TRBV7-9 and TRBJ1-1, with TRBD1 matching 9 bases. Sequencing used CD8+ T cells sorted from blood. The CDR3 DNA is TGTGCCAGCAGCTCAGGGACAGGGATCCACACTGAAGCTTTCTTT. Protein sequence: CASSSGTGIHTEAFF.